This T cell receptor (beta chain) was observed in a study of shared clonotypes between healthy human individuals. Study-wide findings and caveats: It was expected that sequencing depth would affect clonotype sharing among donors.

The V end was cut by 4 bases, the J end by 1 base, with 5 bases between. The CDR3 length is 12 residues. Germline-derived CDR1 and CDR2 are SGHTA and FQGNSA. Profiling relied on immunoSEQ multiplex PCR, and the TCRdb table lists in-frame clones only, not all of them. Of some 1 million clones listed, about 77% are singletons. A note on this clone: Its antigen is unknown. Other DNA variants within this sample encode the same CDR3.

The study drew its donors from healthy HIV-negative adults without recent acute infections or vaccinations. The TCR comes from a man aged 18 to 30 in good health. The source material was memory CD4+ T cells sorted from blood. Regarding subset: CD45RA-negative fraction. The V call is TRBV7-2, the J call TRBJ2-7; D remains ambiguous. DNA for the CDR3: TGTGCCAGCAGCTCCCTGTCCTACGAGCAGTACTTC. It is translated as CASSSLSYEQYF.